These 5 T cell receptor beta chains were sequenced from one sample in a study of cytomegalovirus exposure and HLA in healthy donors. Both 60 Vbeta primers and 13 Jbeta primers went into the PCR. Assay used: immunoSEQ multiplex PCR; TCRdb lists only in-frame clones, some missing. The sample lists about 97,000 clones; about four fifths were seen once. Sequences were obtained from PBMCs. Source of these receptors: a man aged 35 to 55 in good health and CMV-seropositive.

The V gene is TRBV6-6, the J gene TRBJ2-2, with 9 bases fitting TRBD2. The CDR3 totals 14 residues. The germline V gene has CDR1 MNHNY and CDR2 SVGAGI (reference sequence). After removal of 11 bases from V and 8 bases from J, the junction contained 12 bases not matched to a gene. CDR3 sequence reads: CAGAGTSPGGELFF. The CDR3, as DNA: TGTGCCGGAGCCGGGACTAGCCCCGGGGGGGAGCTGTTTTTT.

V gene TRBV19 combines with J gene TRBJ1-2, with unresolved D. Trimming took 8 bases from V and 4 from J, leaving 11 bases between them. CDR3 length equals 12 residues. The V gene's germline CDR1 is LNHDA and CDR2 SQIVND (reference sequence). CDR3 amino acids: CASGLPVYGYTF. CDR3 in DNA: TGTGCCAGTGGACTGCCTGTCTATGGCTACACCTTC. Full variable domain (missing parts from reference TRBV19 and TRBJ1-2): DGGITQSPKYLFRKEGQNVTLSCEQNLNHDAMYWYRQDPGQGLRLIYYSQIVNDFQKGDIAEGYSVSREKKESFPLTVTSAQKNPTAFYLCASGLPVYGYTFGSGTRLTVV.

The rearrangement uses TRBV7-2 and TRBJ2-1, with D tentatively TRBD1 (5 bases). The germline V and J ends were trimmed by 5 bases and 0 bases, with 11 bases remaining between them. CDR3 length: 15 amino acids. CDR1 and CDR2 (germline): SGHTA, FQGNSA. As DNA, the CDR3 is TGTGCCAGCAGCGTGGGGCACGGCTCCTACAATGAGCAGTTCTTC. As protein: CASSVGHGSYNEQFF. Full variable domain (rest looked up from reference TRBV7-2 and TRBJ2-1): GAGVSQSPSNKVTEKGKDVELRCDPISGHTALYWYRQSLGQGLEFLIYFQGNSAPDKSGLPSDRFSAERTGGSVSTLTIQRTQQEDSAVYLCASSVGHGSYNEQFFGPGTRLTVL.

The V and J genes are TRBV18 and TRBJ2-7, with TRBD1 matching over 8 bases. The CDR3 spans 16 residues. V was pared by 5 bases and J by 2 bases, with 11 bases of the junction left unmatched. Germline assignment: CDR1 KGHSH and CDR2 LQKENI. The CDR3 loop reads CASSTSDREAAYEQYF. As DNA, the CDR3 is TGTGCCAGCTCAACCTCGGACAGGGAGGCAGCCTACGAGCAGTACTTC.

This clone was detected only a few times. This rearrangement joins TRBV6-5 to TRBJ1-1; possible D gene TRBD1, 5 bases. Germline V gives CDR1 MNHEY, CDR2 SVGAGI. The CDR3 is made up of 14 amino acids. The V and J ends lost 6 bases and 3 bases respectively, with 14 bases between them. CDR3 in amino acids: CASSRAQSYTEAFF. The CDR3 bases are TGTGCCAGCAGCAGGGCCCAATCATACACTGAAGCTTTCTTT.